The rows below give T cell receptor beta chains drawn from one sample of a study of regulatory T cells in long-lasting Graves disease. TCRdb redid the calling of the multiplex PCR reads with MiXCR, one entry per CDR3 protein. The sample contains approximately 350,000 distinct CDR3 sequences, approximately 12% of which appear only once. These same records also appear under a second study, on T cells in Graves' hyperthyroidism and ophthalmopathy.

Material: peripheral blood mononuclear cells (PBMCs), obtained at new diagnosis, from a patient treated with antithyroid drugs. Receptors originate from a young woman with Graves disease. Each CDR3 is given with its conserved first and last residue. A D gene is named only where the DNA matches it firmly. Not every row has a clone size; where given, it reads once, few, many or a size class.

V,D,J,size,DNA,CDR3
TRBV2,-,TRBJ2-1,many,TGTGCCAGCAGTGGGGAATCCCTCACTGAGCAGTTCTTC,CASSGESLTEQFF
TRBV6-5,-,TRBJ2-1,few,TGTGCCAGCAGTTATGTCGAGGGCTCCTACAATGAGCAGTTCTTC,CASSYVEGSYNEQFF
TRBV6-2/TRBV6-3,-,TRBJ2-5,many,TGTGCCAGCTTAAAGTACGGGGACCGCGAGACCCAGTACTTC,CASLKYGDRETQYF
TRBV27,TRBD1,TRBJ1-3,few,TGTGCCAGCAGCCCCGACAGGGTTAGAAAAGGAAACACCATATATTTT,CASSPDRVRKGNTIYF
TRBV4-3,TRBD2,TRBJ2-1,-,TGCGCCAGCAGCCAAGATTTAGCGGGGGCCTACAATGAGCAGTTCTTC,CASSQDLAGAYNEQFF
TRBV13,TRBD2,TRBJ2-7,many,TGTGCCACCTTAAATCCCGGGACTAGGGGCGAGCAGTACTTC,CATLNPGTRGEQYF
TRBV20-1,-,TRBJ1-4,-,TGCAGTGCTAGAGTCGGAGGGATAAGTGAAAAACTGTTTTTT,CSARVGGISEKLFF
TRBV10-3,-,TRBJ1-2,many,TGTGCCATCAGTGAGTCCGAAGTGGGAGGGCGACGGGGCTCGAGAAATGGCTACACCTTC,CAISESEVGGRRGSRNGYTF
TRBV6-1,-,TRBJ2-5,many,TGTGCCAGCAGGGGGGCTGGGGAGCAGGCCCAGTATTTC,CASRGAGEQAQYF
TRBV7-2,TRBD1,TRBJ2-5,many,TGTGCCAGCAGCTTCGGACCGGACAGGGAAGAGACCCAGTACTTC,CASSFGPDREETQYF
TRBV2,-,TRBJ2-7,few,TGTGCCAGCAACAACGGCCTCTCCACAAGCTCCTACGAGCAGTACTTC,CASNNGLSTSSYEQYF
TRBV20-1,TRBD2,TRBJ2-2,many,TGCAGTGCTAGGTTCCCTTTTGGGACTAGCGGCACCGGGGAGCTGTTTTTT,CSARFPFGTSGTGELFF
TRBV30,-,TRBJ2-2,many,TGTGCCTGGAGTGACGGACTTGGTGGGGAGCTGTTTTTT,CAWSDGLGGELFF
TRBV7-9,-,TRBJ2-3,few,TGTGCCAGCAGCTCGTCCGGAGGGGGGCAGGCAGATACGCAGTATTTT,CASSSSGGGQADTQYF
TRBV18,-,TRBJ2-3,few,TGTGCCAGCCGGGGACCGCCGGTTCCAGATACGCAGTATTTT,CASRGPPVPDTQYF
TRBV19,-,TRBJ1-1,-,TGTGCCAGTAACCCCTTCCTAAGGGACACTGAAGCTTTCTTT,CASNPFLRDTEAFF
TRBV2,TRBD2,TRBJ2-7,-,TGTGCCAGCAGTGTTTTTAGCGGGAGGGGATACGAGCAGTACTTC,CASSVFSGRGYEQYF
TRBV2,TRBD1,TRBJ2-2,once,TGTGCCAGCAGTGAAGCCGGGACAGGGGGCCCTCGGCGATCCGGGGAGCTGTTTTTT,CASSEAGTGGPRRSGELFF
TRBV6-2/TRBV6-3,-,TRBJ2-6,few,TGTGCCAGCAGTTACTCCCCCCTAGGGCAGGGGGGCTCTGGGGCCAACGTCCTGACTTTC,CASSYSPLGQGGSGANVLTF
TRBV12-3/TRBV12-4,-,TRBJ2-1,many,TGTGCCAGCAGTCTTGGAACTTACAATGAGCAGTTCTTC,CASSLGTYNEQFF
TRBV20-1,TRBD2,TRBJ2-7,many,TGCAGTGCTAGATCCCTCCCAACTAGCGGGATCGAAAAGTACGAGCAGTACTTC,CSARSLPTSGIEKYEQYF
TRBV20-1,TRBD2,TRBJ2-2,few,TGCAGGCCCGGACCAACGACTAGCGCGTTTCCCTCCGCCGGGGAGCTGTTTTTT,CRPGPTTSAFPSAGELFF
TRBV6-1,TRBD2,TRBJ2-7,many,TGTGCCAGCACCCTGGGACTAGCGGGAGGGCCGCACATATACGAGCAGTACTTC,CASTLGLAGGPHIYEQYF
TRBV6-1,-,TRBJ1-5,many,TGTGCCAGCCAACGGGACGTCCTAAATCAGCCCCAGCATTTT,CASQRDVLNQPQHF
TRBV20-1,-,TRBJ2-1,many,TGCAGTGCCCGGGGGTACAGCTCCTACAATGAGCAGTTCTTC,CSARGYSSYNEQFF
TRBV14,-,TRBJ2-3,-,TGTGCCAGCAGCCAAGATTTCGGCAGGGGAATTCCAGATACGCAGTATTTT,CASSQDFGRGIPDTQYF
TRBV7-2,-,TRBJ2-5,many,TGTGCCAGCAGCTTTGGGGTCGGGACCCAGTACTTC,CASSFGVGTQYF
TRBV28,TRBD2,TRBJ2-1,-,TGTGCCAGCAGTTTCCCCCCCGGGGGGTCCTACAATGAGCAGTTCTTC,CASSFPPGGSYNEQFF
TRBV29-1,-,TRBJ2-5,many,TGCAGCGTTGGGGGGCGGACTAACGAAGAGACCCAGTACTTC,CSVGGRTNEETQYF
TRBV28,-,TRBJ2-2,many,TGTGCCAGCAGTTCCCTAGGCAGTGGCACCGGGGAGCTGTTTTTT,CASSSLGSGTGELFF
TRBV10-3,-,TRBJ2-5,many,TGTGCCATCAGTGAGTCGGGGGAGACCCAGTACTTC,CAISESGETQYF
TRBV6-2/TRBV6-3,-,TRBJ2-1,many,TGTGCCAGCAGTTACCCCAGCCCCTTGGGCTCCTACAATGAGCAGTTCTTC,CASSYPSPLGSYNEQFF
TRBV27,-,TRBJ2-5,many,TGTGCCAGCAGTTTCGGACGGGGAGAGACCCAGTACTTC,CASSFGRGETQYF